A selection of T cell receptor beta chains follows, all from one sample in a study of Ad26.COV2.S vaccination and SARS-CoV-2 variants. TCRdb keeps only in-frame clones here, not all; method: immunoSEQ multiplex PCR. The data hold some 320,000 clones, with 70% to 90% observed a single time. The starting material was peripheral blood, obtained in a trial of Ad26.COV2.S vaccine versus placebo. Every receptor here comes from a person between 18 and 60 years old who received the Ad26.COV2.S COVID-19 vaccine or a placebo. Both conserved end residues are part of each CDR3. Each record gives: clone size, D gene, J gene, V gene, CDR3 protein, CDR3 DNA. The D gene is left open where the match is weak. Not every row has a clone size; where given, it reads once, few, many or a size class.

- | - | TRBJ1-4 | TRBV28 | CASRPAVSGYNEKLFF | TGTGCCAGCAGGCCGGCGGTGTCAGGGTATAATGAAAAACTGTTTTTT
- | TRBD1 | TRBJ1-1 | TRBV19 | CASSVRGDTEAFF | TGTGCCAGTAGTGTCAGGGGGGACACTGAAGCTTTCTTT
- | - | TRBJ2-2 | TRBV4-2 | CASSRLGTDTGELFF | TGTGCCAGCAGCCGACTCGGGACGGACACCGGGGAGCTGTTTTTT
- | - | TRBJ2-2 | TRBV9 | CASSSPTGELFF | TGTGCCAGCAGCTCCCCGACCGGGGAGCTGTTTTTT
few | - | TRBJ1-5 | TRBV6-1 | CASSEGVFDQPQHF | TGTGCCAGCAGTGAAGGGGTTTTTGACCAGCCCCAGCATTTT
- | TRBD1 | TRBJ1-3 | TRBV4-1 | CASSLVRDSVGNTIYF | TGCGCCAGCAGCCTCGTCCGGGACAGCGTTGGAAACACCATATATTTT
- | - | TRBJ1-1 | TRBV9 | CASIPMGLNTEAFF | TGTGCCAGCATCCCTATGGGGTTGAACACTGAAGCTTTCTTT
- | - | TRBJ1-3 | TRBV5-6 | CASSLGWAKAGNTIYF | TGTGCCAGCAGCCTCGGATGGGCAAAAGCTGGAAACACCATATATTTT
- | - | TRBJ1-1 | TRBV12-3/TRBV12-4 | CASRENRDTEAFF | TGTGCCAGCAGGGAAAACAGGGACACTGAAGCTTTCTTT
- | TRBD1 | TRBJ1-3 | TRBV7-8 | CASSSGQGRVFRNTIYF | TGTGCCAGCAGCTCAGGACAGGGTCGGGTCTTTAGGAACACCATATATTTT
- | TRBD1 | TRBJ1-3 | TRBV6-2/TRBV6-3 | CASSRADRGPGNTIYF | TGTGCCAGCAGCCGAGCCGACAGGGGGCCTGGAAACACCATATATTTT
- | TRBD1 | TRBJ1-1 | TRBV6-5 | CASRRQGEETEAFF | TGTGCCAGCAGGCGACAGGGGGAGGAAACTGAAGCTTTCTTT
- | TRBD1 | TRBJ2-2 | TRBV5-1 | CASSQDRGDTGELFF | TGCGCCAGCAGCCAGGACAGGGGAGACACCGGGGAGCTGTTTTTT
- | - | TRBJ2-1 | TRBV27 | CASSSTGVRRSNEQFF | TGTGCCAGCAGTTCTACCGGGGTCAGACGGTCCAATGAGCAGTTCTTC
- | - | TRBJ2-1 | TRBV11-2 | CASSFIGGGREQFF | TGTGCCAGCAGCTTTATTGGGGGGGGGCGCGAGCAGTTCTTC
- | - | TRBJ2-3 | TRBV7-3 | CASSRGRTDTQYF | TGTGCCAGCAGCAGGGGTAGAACAGATACGCAGTATTTT
- | - | TRBJ2-5 | TRBV6-6 | CASSYSAQRQETQYF | TGTGCCAGCAGTTACTCGGCCCAGCGGCAAGAGACCCAGTACTTC
- | TRBD2 | TRBJ2-7 | TRBV7-2 | CASSGGTSGAYEQYF | TGTGCCAGCAGCGGAGGTACTAGCGGGGCCTACGAGCAGTACTTC
- | - | TRBJ1-4 | TRBV18 | CASSPFVQGPSTNEKLFF | TGTGCCAGCTCACCATTTGTCCAGGGACCCTCAACTAATGAAAAACTGTTTTTT
- | TRBD2 | TRBJ2-2 | TRBV5-4 | CASSLDPTSGGGELFF | TGTGCCAGCAGCTTGGACCCCACTAGCGGGGGCGGGGAGCTGTTTTTT
- | - | TRBJ2-4 | TRBV21-1 | CASSSRRGGERNIQYF | TGTGCCAGCAGCAGCCGAAGAGGGGGCGAACGAAACATTCAGTACTTC
- | TRBD1 | TRBJ1-2 | TRBV7-2 | CASSHRDRVSVDYGYTF | TGTGCCAGCAGCCACCGGGACAGGGTATCGGTCGACTATGGCTACACCTTC
- | - | TRBJ1-1 | TRBV4-3 | CASSQDLSGRNTEAFF | TGCGCCAGCAGCCAAGATCTAAGTGGCAGGAACACTGAAGCTTTCTTT
- | - | TRBJ1-5 | TRBV11-2 | CASSLGGLGNQPQHF | TGTGCCAGCAGCTTAGGGGGGCTGGGCAATCAGCCCCAGCATTTT
- | - | TRBJ2-7 | TRBV7-2 | CASSVVLGFEQYF | TGTGCCAGCAGCGTCGTACTGGGGTTCGAGCAGTACTTC
- | TRBD1 | TRBJ2-7 | TRBV7-2 | CASSLSRDRAYEQYF | TGTGCCAGCAGCTTATCCCGGGACAGGGCCTACGAGCAGTACTTC
- | - | TRBJ1-2 | TRBV30 | CAWSARVGYGYTF | TGTGCCTGGAGTGCGAGGGTCGGCTATGGCTACACCTTC
- | TRBD1 | TRBJ1-5 | TRBV27 | CASSTTGTGGAQPQHF | TGTGCCAGCAGCACAACCGGGACAGGGGGTGCTCAGCCCCAGCATTTT
- | - | TRBJ2-3 | TRBV14 | CASSPRMAGRIPGTQYF | TGTGCCAGCAGCCCCAGAATGGCGGGGAGGATCCCGGGTACGCAGTATTTT
few | - | TRBJ2-7 | TRBV2 | CASSERVAGPSSYEQYF | TGTGCCAGCAGTGAAAGGGTGGCGGGACCGAGCTCCTACGAGCAGTACTTC
- | - | TRBJ1-5 | TRBV20-1 | CSASPWDSNQPQHF | TGCAGTGCTAGTCCCTGGGATAGCAATCAGCCCCAGCATTTT
- | TRBD1 | TRBJ2-5 | TRBV18 | CASSPDRRETQYF | TGTGCCAGCTCACCGGACAGGAGAGAGACCCAGTACTTC
- | - | TRBJ2-4 | TRBV6-2/TRBV6-3 | CASSTGQLAKNIQYF | TGTGCCAGCAGTACAGGTCAGCTAGCCAAAAACATTCAGTACTTC
- | - | TRBJ2-1 | TRBV19 | CASSIGNRHNEQFF | TGTGCCAGTAGTATAGGTAACAGGCACAATGAGCAGTTCTTC
- | TRBD2 | TRBJ2-1 | TRBV15 | CATSFRGGALNEQFF | TGTGCCACCAGCTTCCGCGGGGGGGCCTTGAATGAGCAGTTCTTC
- | TRBD1 | TRBJ1-2 | TRBV24-1 | CATSDGTGEGYTF | TGTGCCACCAGTGATGGTACAGGGGAGGGCTACACCTTC
- | TRBD2 | TRBJ2-2 | TRBV11-2 | CASSSAGLAGGPSRKLFF | TGTGCCAGCAGCTCCGCGGGACTAGCGGGGGGGCCGTCGAGGAAGCTGTTTTTT
once | TRBD1 | TRBJ2-7 | TRBV7-2 | CASSSQVGQGYEQYF | TGTGCCAGCAGCTCGCAAGTGGGACAGGGGTACGAGCAGTACTTC
once | - | TRBJ1-5 | TRBV29-1 | CSVEDGGGGQPQHF | TGCAGCGTTGAAGACGGAGGGGGAGGACAGCCCCAGCATTTT
- | - | TRBJ1-1 | TRBV10-3 | CAISLLEMNTEAFF | TGTGCCATCAGTCTATTGGAGATGAACACTGAAGCTTTCTTT
- | - | TRBJ2-2 | TRBV5-1 | CASSLGGLTTGELFF | TGCGCCAGCAGCTTGGGGGGCCTTACCACCGGGGAGCTGTTTTTT
- | - | TRBJ1-2 | TRBV19 | CGRGLHYGYTF | TGTGGGCGGGGGCTTCACTATGGCTACACCTTC
many | - | TRBJ2-7 | TRBV7-9 | CASSRPGPTTYEQYF | TGTGCCAGCAGCCGACCGGGCCCCACCACCTACGAGCAGTACTTC
- | - | TRBJ2-3 | TRBV15 | CATSRAGFSTDTQYF | TGTGCCACCAGCAGAGCCGGGTTTAGCACAGATACGCAGTATTTT
- | - | TRBJ2-7 | TRBV5-1 | CASSAEVRGPSYEQYF | TGCGCCAGCAGCGCGGAAGTGAGGGGACCGTCCTACGAGCAGTACTTC
- | TRBD2 | TRBJ2-3 | TRBV4-1 | CASSLRLAGGTDTQYF | TGCGCCAGCAGCCTGCGACTAGCGGGGGGGACAGATACGCAGTATTTT
- | - | TRBJ1-2 | TRBV18 | CASSVGDSTGLSYGYTF | TGTGCCAGCTCAGTCGGTGACAGTACAGGGTTGAGCTATGGCTACACCTTC
- | - | TRBJ1-1 | TRBV20-1 | CSAPANTEAFF | TGCAGTGCCCCAGCTAACACTGAAGCTTTCTTT
- | TRBD1 | TRBJ2-3 | TRBV4-3 | CASSQGQGATDTQYF | TGCGCCAGCAGCCAGGGACAGGGAGCCACAGATACGCAGTATTTT
- | - | TRBJ1-1 | TRBV27 | CASSSPGVKAEAFF | TGTGCCAGCAGTTCCCCGGGGGTGAAGGCTGAAGCTTTCTTT
- | - | TRBJ1-1 | TRBV20-1 | CSASKTQKNTEAFF | TGCAGTGCTAGTAAGACCCAAAAGAACACTGAAGCTTTCTTT
- | - | TRBJ2-1 | TRBV7-3 | CASSLVASDNEQFF | TGTGCCAGCAGCTTAGTAGCGTCCGACAATGAGCAGTTCTTC
- | TRBD2 | TRBJ2-7 | TRBV5-1 | CASSLLSPSGGAYEQYF | TGCGCCAGCAGCTTACTCTCTCCTAGCGGGGGGGCCTACGAGCAGTACTTC
- | TRBD2 | TRBJ2-5 | TRBV6-5 | CDSSEGLAGETQYF | TGTGACTCGAGTGAGGGACTAGCGGGGGAGACCCAGTACTTC
- | TRBD2 | TRBJ2-7 | TRBV6-1 | CASSEAAVGGAYEQYF | TGTGCCAGCAGTGAAGCGGCCGTGGGGGGGGCCTACGAGCAGTACTTC
once | - | TRBJ2-5 | TRBV9 | CASSIGETQYF | TGTGCCAGCAGCATAGGGGAGACCCAGTACTTC
many | TRBD1 | TRBJ1-6 | TRBV6-4 | CASSAGTGGSPLHF | TGTGCCAGCAGTGCCGGGACAGGGGGTTCACCCCTCCACTTT
- | TRBD1 | TRBJ2-7 | TRBV6-2/TRBV6-3 | CASSSRTGAYEQYF | TGTGCCAGCAGTTCCCGGACAGGGGCCTACGAGCAGTACTTC
- | - | TRBJ2-1 | TRBV7-2 | CASSFNYPRNEQFF | TGTGCCAGCAGCTTTAACTACCCGCGAAATGAGCAGTTCTTC